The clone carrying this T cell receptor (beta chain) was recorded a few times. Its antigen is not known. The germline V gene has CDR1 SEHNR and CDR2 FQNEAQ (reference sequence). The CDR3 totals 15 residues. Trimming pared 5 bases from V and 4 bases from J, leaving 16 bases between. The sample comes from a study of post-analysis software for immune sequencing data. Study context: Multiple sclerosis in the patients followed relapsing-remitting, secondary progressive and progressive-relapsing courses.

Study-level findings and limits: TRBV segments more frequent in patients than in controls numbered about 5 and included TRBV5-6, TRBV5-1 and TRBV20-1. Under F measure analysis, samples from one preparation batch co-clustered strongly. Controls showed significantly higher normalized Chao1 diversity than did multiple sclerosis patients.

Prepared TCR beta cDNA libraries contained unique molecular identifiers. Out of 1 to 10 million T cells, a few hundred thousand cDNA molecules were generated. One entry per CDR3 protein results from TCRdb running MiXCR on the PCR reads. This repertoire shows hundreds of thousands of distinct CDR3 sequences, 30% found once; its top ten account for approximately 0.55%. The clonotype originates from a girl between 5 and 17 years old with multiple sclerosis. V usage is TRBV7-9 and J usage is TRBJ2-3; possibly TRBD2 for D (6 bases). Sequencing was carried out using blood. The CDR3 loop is CASSPLALSPDTQYF. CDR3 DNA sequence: TGTGCCAGCAGCCCGCTAGCGTTGTCCCCAGATACGCAGTATTTT.